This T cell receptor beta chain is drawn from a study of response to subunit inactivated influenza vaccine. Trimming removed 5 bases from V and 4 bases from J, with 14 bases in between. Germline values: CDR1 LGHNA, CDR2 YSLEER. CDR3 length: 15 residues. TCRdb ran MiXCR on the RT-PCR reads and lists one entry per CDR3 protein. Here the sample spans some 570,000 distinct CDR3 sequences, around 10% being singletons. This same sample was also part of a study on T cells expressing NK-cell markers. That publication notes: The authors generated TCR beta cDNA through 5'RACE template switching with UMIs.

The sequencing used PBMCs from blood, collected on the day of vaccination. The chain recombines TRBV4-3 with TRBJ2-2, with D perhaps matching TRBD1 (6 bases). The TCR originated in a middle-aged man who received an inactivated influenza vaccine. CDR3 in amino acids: CASSFKGGPTGELFF. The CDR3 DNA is TGCGCCAGCAGCTTCAAAGGGGGTCCCACCGGGGAGCTGTTTTTT.